This TCR beta chain was documented in a study of T cells after posttransplantation cyclophosphamide. Germline V gene data show CDR1 as MDHEN and CDR2 as SYDVKM. The ends lost 6 bases at V and 6 bases at J; junction bases unmatched: 10. This CDR3 is built from 15 residues. A marrow graft followed busulfan-fludarabine conditioning, with cyclophosphamide on days +3 and +4. Using immunoSEQ multiplex PCR, the repertoire was profiled, and TCRdb retains in-frame clones only, with some absent. The data contain about 22,000 clones, 80% to 90% of them singletons. With regard to this clone: Its matching antigen is unknown.

Study-level results: Recipient CMV seropositivity and CMV reactivation strongly tracked TRB clonality. Donor-recipient repertoire similarity was low at 1-2 months, rising over year one.

The source is a female patient in her 30s who received an allogeneic stem cell transplant from an unrelated donor, was CMV-positive, and had no GVHD. Some T cells here may be from the graft donor. Material: PBMCs, obtained after allogeneic stem cell transplant with posttransplant cyclophosphamide. The V call is TRBV28, the J call TRBJ2-7, with 11 bases matching TRBD2. The chain's CDR3 is CASSLTRLAGIEQYF. The CDR3 DNA is TGTGCCAGCAGCCTTACTCGACTAGCGGGGATCGAGCAGTACTTC.